This entry concerns a single T cell receptor beta chain. Trimming removed 1 base from V and 4 bases from J, with 7 bases in between. The CDR3 covers 13 residues. The germline gives CDR1 SGHTA, CDR2 FQGNSA. This sample is drawn from a study of human T cells and chemical hapten exposure. One entry per CDR3 protein, called by TCRdb with MiXCR from the RACE reads. The sample comprises 85,000 to 100,000 distinct CDR3 sequences, more than 10% of which are singletons, and approximately 3.1% rests with the top ten. The time point here: pre-sensitization, week 0. Indicated treatment: therapeutic diphenylcyclopropenone sensitization with weekly scalp DPC.

The clonotype comes from an older woman with alopecia areata. Some clones in this sample may be carry-over from other donors' samples. Sequences were derived from whole blood, sampled in connection with sensitization to the hapten diphenylcyclopropenone (DPC). This chain links TRBV7-2 with TRBJ1-2; D not resolved. The CDR3 here is CASSLDFSYGYTF. The CDR3 bases are TGTGCCAGCAGCTTAGATTTCTCCTATGGCTACACCTTC.